The rows below give T cell receptor beta chains drawn from one sample of a study of shared clonotypes between healthy human individuals. The repertoire was sequenced with immunoSEQ multiplex PCR; TCRdb's copy has only in-frame clones and lacks some. Found here are under 850,000 clones, around 70% of them singletons; the top ten hold over 1.5%. Sample: memory CD4+ T cells sorted from blood. The receptors stem from a woman in her twenties or thirties in good health. The conserved cysteine and the conserved F or W are not part of the CDR3 here. The order of the fields is V gene, clone size, CDR3 protein. Clone size appears in some rows only: once, few, many, or a class for an expanded clone.

v_gene: TRBV5-5
abundance: -
CDR3aa: ASSLGSGNYGYT

v_gene: TRBV18
abundance: -
CDR3aa: ASSPPGQGIYGYT

v_gene: TRBV18
abundance: -
CDR3aa: ASSPTGSHEQF

v_gene: TRBV4-1
abundance: few
CDR3aa: ASSQVVRGQRETQY

v_gene: TRBV19
abundance: -
CDR3aa: ASISFPEAF

v_gene: TRBV25-1
abundance: -
CDR3aa: ASSDSGTPTDEQF

v_gene: TRBV19
abundance: -
CDR3aa: ASTTRDNEQF

v_gene: TRBV7-9
abundance: -
CDR3aa: ASSPRGWQNEKLF

v_gene: TRBV30
abundance: -
CDR3aa: ACPGVAANSPLH

v_gene: TRBV5-1
abundance: few
CDR3aa: ASSWPGTDTDTQY

v_gene: TRBV28
abundance: -
CDR3aa: ASSLLGTGAEAF

v_gene: TRBV7-9
abundance: -
CDR3aa: ASSTRTGVEAEAF

v_gene: TRBV6-1
abundance: few
CDR3aa: ASISHASGANVLT

v_gene: TRBV28
abundance: once
CDR3aa: ASSRTGQREKLF

v_gene: TRBV12-5
abundance: -
CDR3aa: ASGFSGTSGSTGELF

v_gene: TRBV7-6
abundance: few
CDR3aa: ASSSTSVQY

v_gene: TRBV11-2
abundance: -
CDR3aa: ASSSGQAYGYT